Listed below are T cell receptor beta chains from one sample, sequenced in a study of blood T cell repertoires in COVID-19. This table comes from immunoSEQ multiplex PCR, and its TCRdb copy is limited to in-frame clones, with some not included. The profile covers some 76,000 clones, with over 75% appearing a single time and 11% taken by the ten largest. Sequences were obtained from peripheral blood. These receptors were taken from a man aged 45-65 years with acute or convalescent COVID-19. Each CDR3 is given with its conserved first and last residue. D genes are given only for firm matches. Expanded clones get a size class; other rows say once, few or many, or leave the size out.

clone size	V gene	D gene	J gene	CDR3 DNA	CDR3 protein
-	TRBV7-2	-	TRBJ1-5	TGTGCCAGCAGCTTAGACCGCAGTCAGCCCCAGCATTTT	CASSLDRSQPQHF
-	TRBV27	-	TRBJ2-7	TGTGCCAGCAGTACTGGTGCCTACGAGCAGTACTTC	CASSTGAYEQYF
-	TRBV18	-	TRBJ1-5	TGTGCCAGCCAACAGGGTTCCAATCAGCCCCAGCATTTT	CASQQGSNQPQHF
-	TRBV6-2/TRBV6-3	-	TRBJ2-3	TGTGCCAGCAGTTACGTCGAGGTTACCACAGATACGCAGTATTTT	CASSYVEVTTDTQYF
-	TRBV7-2	-	TRBJ1-4	TGTGCCAGCAGCTTTTCAGGGTCTGAAAAACTGTTTTTT	CASSFSGSEKLFF
-	TRBV7-2	-	TRBJ2-5	TGTGCCAGCAGCTCAAGGGGGGGATCGGAGACCCAGTACTTC	CASSSRGGSETQYF
-	TRBV7-8	-	TRBJ1-4	TGTGCCAGCAGCTTAGCCGGACAGATCCCTAATGAAAAACTGTTTTTT	CASSLAGQIPNEKLFF
-	TRBV18	TRBD1	TRBJ2-5	TGTGCCAGCTCACGGGACAGAGCCTTACAAGAGACCCAGTACTTC	CASSRDRALQETQYF
-	TRBV4-3	TRBD1	TRBJ1-4	TGCGCCAGCAGCCAACACCGGGACAGTCGGGAAAAACTGTTTTTT	CASSQHRDSREKLFF
-	TRBV5-1	-	TRBJ1-1	TGCGCCAGCAGCCACGGGAAACCAAACACTGAAGCTTTCTTT	CASSHGKPNTEAFF
-	TRBV9	-	TRBJ1-4	TGTGCCAGCACGGGTAAGTATGAAAAACTGTTTTTT	CASTGKYEKLFF
-	TRBV19	TRBD1	TRBJ1-2	TGTGCCAGTAGCCTCGGGGACAGGATAAACTATGGCTACACCTTC	CASSLGDRINYGYTF
-	TRBV5-1	-	TRBJ1-2	TGCGCCAGCAGCCCGGGTACGGTGAGAGGTGGCTACACCTTC	CASSPGTVRGGYTF
-	TRBV28	TRBD1	TRBJ1-6	TGTGCCAGCAGTGGGGGGGACAGGGGTGGGTCACCCCTCCACTTT	CASSGGDRGGSPLHF
-	TRBV28	-	TRBJ1-1	TGTGCCAGCAGTTTACGGGGAAACACTGAAGCTTTCTTT	CASSLRGNTEAFF
-	TRBV6-4	-	TRBJ2-3	TGTGCCAGTGCATCGAAGGGAGGCACAGATACGCAGTATTTT	CASASKGGTDTQYF
-	TRBV28	-	TRBJ2-2	TGTGCCAGCAGGGGAAGTCAGGGGCGCCAGGGGAACACCGGGGAGCTGTTTTTT	CASRGSQGRQGNTGELFF
-	TRBV5-5	TRBD1	TRBJ1-5	TGTGCCAGCAGCTTGGACAGGGGAGTGCGGCCCCAGCATTTT	CASSLDRGVRPQHF
once	TRBV27	-	TRBJ1-2	TGTGCCAGCAGTTTAAACGGGGGATATGGCTACACCTTC	CASSLNGGYGYTF
-	TRBV19	-	TRBJ2-1	TGTGCCAGTAGAGACTACTCGGATGAGCAGTTCTTC	CASRDYSDEQFF
few	TRBV4-3	-	TRBJ2-1	TGCGCCAGCAGCCAGGACACTTACAATGAGCAGTTCTTC	CASSQDTYNEQFF
few	TRBV29-1	-	TRBJ1-1	TGCAGCGCCCGAGAGGGCACTGAAGCTTTCTTT	CSAREGTEAFF
-	TRBV4-3	-	TRBJ2-3	TGCGCCAGCAGCCAAGAGGAGAGCGCGGGGACCACAGATACGCAGTATTTT	CASSQEESAGTTDTQYF
-	TRBV6-2/TRBV6-3	-	TRBJ1-2	TGTGCCAGCAGTTATCTACTAGGCCAGACCAACTATGGCTACACCTTC	CASSYLLGQTNYGYTF
-	TRBV28	TRBD2	TRBJ2-7	TGTGCCAGTCGGGGACTAGCCTACGAGCAGTACTTC	CASRGLAYEQYF
-	TRBV18	-	TRBJ1-1	TGTGCCAGCTCACCACCGGAGGGGTTGAACACTGAAGCTTTCTTT	CASSPPEGLNTEAFF
-	TRBV5-1	-	TRBJ2-7	TGCGCCAGCAGCGGAACGACTAGTTACGAGCAGTACTTC	CASSGTTSYEQYF
-	TRBV27	-	TRBJ1-4	TGTGCCAGCAGTTTATGGGCAGGGTCATTTGAAAAACTGTTTTTT	CASSLWAGSFEKLFF
-	TRBV7-7	TRBD2	TRBJ2-1	TGTGCCAGCAGCAATCTAGCGGGAGCGTTCTACAATGAGCAGTTCTTC	CASSNLAGAFYNEQFF
-	TRBV19	-	TRBJ2-2	TGTGCCAGTAGTATAGAACGGGGTACCGGGGAGCTGTTTTTT	CASSIERGTGELFF
-	TRBV28	-	TRBJ1-4	TGTGCCAGCAGCCCCTCGGGGGGGCATAATGAAAAACTGTTTTTT	CASSPSGGHNEKLFF
-	TRBV5-4	-	TRBJ2-1	TGTGCCAGCAGCTTGGACAGGCAAGCCTACAATGAGCAGTTCTTC	CASSLDRQAYNEQFF
-	TRBV6-5	TRBD1	TRBJ1-2	TGTGCCAGCAGTTACAGGGGACAGGTCCCCTATGGCTACACCTTC	CASSYRGQVPYGYTF
-	TRBV10-1	TRBD1	TRBJ2-5	TGCGCCAGCAGTGAGTCAACAGGGGGGGAGACCCAGTACTTC	CASSESTGGETQYF
-	TRBV12-3/TRBV12-4	-	TRBJ1-2	TGTGCCAGCAGCGGGTTTGGCTACACCTTC	CASSGFGYTF
-	TRBV5-5	-	TRBJ1-2	TGTGCCAGCAGCCCAGGGACTGACGGGGGCTACACCTTC	CASSPGTDGGYTF
-	TRBV5-6	TRBD2	TRBJ2-1	TGTGCCAGCAGTCGTTCCGGGGGGGCGATGCACAATGAGCAGTTCTTC	CASSRSGGAMHNEQFF
-	TRBV6-6	TRBD1	TRBJ1-6	TGTGCCAGCACACCCCCCCCGGGACAGGGAAATTCACCCCTCCACTTT	CASTPPPGQGNSPLHF
once	TRBV28	TRBD1	TRBJ2-5	TGTGCCAGCAGTCCCCAGGGGGCATATGAGACCCAGTACTTC	CASSPQGAYETQYF
few	TRBV19	TRBD1	TRBJ1-2	TGTGCCACCGCCGGGACAGGGAGGTATGGCTACACCTTC	CATAGTGRYGYTF
-	TRBV4-3	-	TRBJ2-3	TGCGCCAGCAGCCCGGCGGGGTCAGATACGCAGTATTTT	CASSPAGSDTQYF
-	TRBV3-1/TRBV3-2	-	TRBJ2-2	TGTGCCAGCAGCCACCCCCGGGAGTACACCGGGGAGCTGTTTTTT	CASSHPREYTGELFF
-	TRBV28	-	TRBJ1-2	TGTGCCAGCAGTCCTAGGACCCAAACTACGGGGGGCTACACCTTC	CASSPRTQTTGGYTF
-	TRBV11-2	-	TRBJ2-7	TGTGCCAGCAGCTTATCGGCGGTCTACGAGCAGTACTTC	CASSLSAVYEQYF
-	TRBV19	TRBD1	TRBJ1-2	TGTGCCAGTAGTTCGACAGGGGGTGGCTATGGCTACACCTTC	CASSSTGGGYGYTF
-	TRBV7-2	TRBD2	TRBJ2-3	TGTGCCAGCAGCTCTGTGCGGGGGACAGATACGCAGTATTTT	CASSSVRGTDTQYF
few	TRBV11-2	-	TRBJ1-6	TGTGCCAGCAGCTTAGGGAACAGCTATAATTCACCCCTCCACTTT	CASSLGNSYNSPLHF
-	TRBV28	TRBD2	TRBJ2-7	TGTGCCAGCAGACCCGGACTAGCGGGGACCTACGAGCAGTACTTC	CASRPGLAGTYEQYF
-	TRBV5-4	-	TRBJ2-5	TGTGCCAGCAGTTCTGGGGGGGCGTCGATGAGGGAGACCCAGTACTTC	CASSSGGASMRETQYF
-	TRBV7-2	TRBD1	TRBJ2-1	TGTGCCAGCAGCCAAGGGACAGGGGGCAGGAGTGAGCAGTTCTTC	CASSQGTGGRSEQFF
-	TRBV5-1	-	TRBJ1-1	TGCGCCAGCACCAGGACCCCGGGGAGGGACACTGAAGCTTTCTTT	CASTRTPGRDTEAFF
-	TRBV19	-	TRBJ1-4	TGTGCCAGTAGTATTCGAGTTACAACTAATGAAAAACTGTTTTTT	CASSIRVTTNEKLFF
-	TRBV7-7	-	TRBJ1-4	TGTGCCAGCAGCCCCGGAGCGTCCAGGGCTAACGAAAAACTGTTTTTT	CASSPGASRANEKLFF
-	TRBV12-5	-	TRBJ2-2	TGTGCTAGTGGCCGGAACACCGGGGAGCTGTTTTTT	CASGRNTGELFF